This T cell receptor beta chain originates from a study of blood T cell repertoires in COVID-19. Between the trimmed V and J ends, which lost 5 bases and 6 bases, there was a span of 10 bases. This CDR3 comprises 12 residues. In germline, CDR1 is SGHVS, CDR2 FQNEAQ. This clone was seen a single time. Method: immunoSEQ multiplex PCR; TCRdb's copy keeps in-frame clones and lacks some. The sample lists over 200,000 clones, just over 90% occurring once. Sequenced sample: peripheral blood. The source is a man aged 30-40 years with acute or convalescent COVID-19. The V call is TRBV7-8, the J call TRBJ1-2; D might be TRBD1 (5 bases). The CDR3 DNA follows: TGTGCCAGCAGCCGTGACAGAGATGGCTACACCTTC. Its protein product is CASSRDRDGYTF.